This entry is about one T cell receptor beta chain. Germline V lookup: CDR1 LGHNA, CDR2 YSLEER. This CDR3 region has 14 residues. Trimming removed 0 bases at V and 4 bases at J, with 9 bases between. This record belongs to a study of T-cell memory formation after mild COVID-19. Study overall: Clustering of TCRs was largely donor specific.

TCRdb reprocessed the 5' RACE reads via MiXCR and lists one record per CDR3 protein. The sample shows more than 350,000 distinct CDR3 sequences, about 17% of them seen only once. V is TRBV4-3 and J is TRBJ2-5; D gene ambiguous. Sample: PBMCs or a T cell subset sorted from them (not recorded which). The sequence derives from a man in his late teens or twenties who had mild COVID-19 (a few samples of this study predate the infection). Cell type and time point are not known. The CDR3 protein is CASSQDLQRETQYF. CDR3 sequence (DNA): TGCGCCAGCAGCCAAGATTTGCAGAGAGAGACCCAGTACTTC.